The sample holds one count of the clone carrying this T cell receptor (beta chain). Authors' data handling: From reference gene primer amplification, estimates of nucleated cell counts were derived. Measured with immunoSEQ multiplex PCR; TCRdb has only the in-frame clones, and not every one. The DNA gave D and trimming, while V, J and clone size come from that table. Of approximately 150,000 clones detected, 75% to 90% appear once; the ten largest clones hold around 6.1%. Germline-derived CDR1 and CDR2 are LNHNV and YYDKDF (reference sequence). There are 15 residues in the CDR3. The ends lost 4 bases at V and 5 bases at J; junction bases unmatched: 11. The sample belongs to a study of blood T cell repertoires in COVID-19. Study background: There were acute and convalescent COVID-19 samples, and they came from the United States, Italy and Spain. PBMCs, B-cell-depleted T cells, or T cells provided the cDNA or gDNA that made up the material.

The sample was peripheral blood. The receptor was isolated from a man at least 80 years old with acute or convalescent COVID-19. This sequence joins TRBV15 and TRBJ2-7; 7 nucleotides line up with TRBD2. Written as DNA, the CDR3 is TGTGCCACCAGCATAGACCCTGGGGGGGGGAACGAGCAGTACTTC. This gives the protein CATSIDPGGGNEQYF.